This TCR beta chain was sequenced in a study of blood T cell repertoires in COVID-19. The CDR3 extends over 14 amino acids. Germline CDR1 and CDR2: LNHDA and SQIVND (reference sequence). Germline trimming cut 5 bases from V and 4 bases from J; bases unmatched to any gene: 8. Measured with immunoSEQ multiplex PCR; TCRdb has only the in-frame clones, and not every one. In the table there are over 200,000 clones, roughly 90% of which are singletons. The sequence was collected from a man in his forties or fifties with active or convalescent COVID-19. The sample was peripheral blood. V gene TRBV19 combines with J gene TRBJ2-7; TRBD2 aligns across 7 bases. The CDR3 sequence is CASSPTGGVYEQYF. CDR3 in DNA: TGTGCCAGTAGTCCGACTGGGGGGGTATACGAGCAGTACTTC.